The entry below gives a single TCR beta chain sequence along with its context. Treatment described: randomized to nivolumab then ipilimumab (arm A) or the reverse (arm B). DNA-damaging chemotherapy had not been given to any patient beforehand. Live CD3+CD8+ CD19− CD56− cells were sorted from PBMCs. Losses at the gene ends were 5 bases for V and 3 bases for J; bases not matched to a gene: 15. The CDR3 consists of 17 residues. Germline V gives CDR1 SSHAT, CDR2 FNYEAQ (reference sequence). Sequenced by immunoSEQ multiplex PCR; TCRdb stores in-frame clones only, minus some. The data show around 9,100 clones, approximately 81% seen once. This sample is drawn from a study of sequential checkpoint blockade in melanoma. The overall study: Randomization was 1:1 between first-line nivolumab→ipilimumab and ipilimumab→nivolumab. Maintenance nivolumab came after either treatment sequence.

The sequence was obtained from a human donor with melanoma. The genes are TRBV7-7 and TRBJ2-7, with 8 bases that match TRBD1. Sequenced here: CD8+ T cells sorted from blood (inferred from file names), sampled from a patient given nivolumab and ipilimumab in sequence. The CDR3 bases are TGTGCCAGCAGCCGGTCGTCCATCGGGACAGGCATCTACGAGCAGTACTTC. As protein: CASSRSSIGTGIYEQYF.